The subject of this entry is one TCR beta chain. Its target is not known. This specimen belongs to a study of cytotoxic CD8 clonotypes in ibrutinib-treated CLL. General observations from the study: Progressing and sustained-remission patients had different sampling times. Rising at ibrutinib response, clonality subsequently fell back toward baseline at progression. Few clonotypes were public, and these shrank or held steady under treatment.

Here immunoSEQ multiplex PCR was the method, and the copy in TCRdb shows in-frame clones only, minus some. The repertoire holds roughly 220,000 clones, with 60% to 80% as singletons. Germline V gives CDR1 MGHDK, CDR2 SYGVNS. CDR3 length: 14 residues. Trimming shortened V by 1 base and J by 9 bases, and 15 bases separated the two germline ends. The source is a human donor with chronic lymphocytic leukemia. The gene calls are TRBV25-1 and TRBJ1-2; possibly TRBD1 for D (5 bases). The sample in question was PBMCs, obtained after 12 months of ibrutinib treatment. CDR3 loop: CASSELGEARSYTF. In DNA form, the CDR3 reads TGTGCCAGCAGTGAATTAGGGGAAGCGAGGAGCTACACCTTC.